This entry is about one TCR beta chain. This sample stems from a study of blood T cell repertoires in COVID-19. About the research overall: T cells, B-cell-depleted T cells, or PBMCs provided the cDNA or gDNA that served as material.

Authors' data handling: Nucleated cell counts were estimated from reference gene primer amplification. The data were produced by immunoSEQ multiplex PCR, yet TCRdb's version contains in-frame clones alone and is incomplete. V and J calls plus clone size are reproduced from that table; the DNA served to infer D and trimming. The sample consists of roughly 160,000 clones, approximately 90% of them appearing once. Sequenced material: peripheral blood. This TCR was sampled from a man aged 45 to 65 who had recovered from COVID-19.

The CDR3 is CASSSTSGNSKNIQYF. The CDR3 bases are TGTGCCAGCAGCTCGACTAGCGGGAACTCCAAAAACATTCAGTACTTC. The chain combines TRBV11-1 with TRBJ2-4; TRBD2 agrees at 11 bases. CDR1 and CDR2 from the germline V gene are SGHAT and FQDESV (reference sequence). This CDR3 contains 16 residues. After removal of 4 bases from V and 2 bases from J, the junction contained 4 bases not matched to a gene.